Listed below are T cell receptor beta chains from one sample, sequenced in a study of cytomegalovirus exposure and HLA in healthy donors. Repertoires were generated with immunoSEQ multiplex PCR, while TCRdb's copy carries only in-frame clones and drops some. The sample lists 90,000 or so clones, around four fifths occurring once. Sequences were obtained from PBMCs. The source of these receptors is a woman aged 40 to 49 in good health and CMV-seronegative. Both conserved end residues are part of each CDR3. D genes are given only for firm matches. Rows may omit the clone size; those that give it use once, few, many or a size class.

clone_size d_call j_call v_call cdr3_nt cdr3_aa
NA NA TRBJ2-7 TRBV2 TGTGCCAGCAGTTCGGAGGTTCGCGAGCAGTACTTC CASSSEVREQYF
NA TRBD1 TRBJ1-4 TRBV28 TGTGCCAGCAGTGACAGGGCAAGGAATGAAAAACTGTTTTTT CASSDRARNEKLFF
NA TRBD1 TRBJ2-5 TRBV5-4 TGTGCCAGCAGTTTGGGACAGAGCCAAGAGACCCAGTACTTC CASSLGQSQETQYF
NA TRBD1 TRBJ1-5 TRBV6-6 TGTGCCAGCAGTTACCCAAGACAGGGGTTGAATCAGCCCCAGCATTTT CASSYPRQGLNQPQHF
NA TRBD2 TRBJ2-3 TRBV7-3 TGTGCCAGCAGCTACCTAGCGGGAGGGCCAGATACGCAGTATTTT CASSYLAGGPDTQYF
NA NA TRBJ2-6 TRBV5-5 TGTGCCAGCAGTCCGCAGACTGGGGCCAACGTCCTGACTTTC CASSPQTGANVLTF
NA TRBD2 TRBJ2-7 TRBV27 TGTGCCAGCAGTCTCCGACTAGCGGGAGGGCCGGGCGAGCAGTACTTC CASSLRLAGGPGEQYF
NA NA TRBJ2-1 TRBV10-3 TGTGCCATCAGTGGTAGGGCAGGGAAGACTGAGCAGTTCTTC CAISGRAGKTEQFF
NA TRBD2 TRBJ2-1 TRBV6-5 TGTGCCAGCAGTTACTCTCTAGCGGGAGATTATGAGCAGTTCTTC CASSYSLAGDYEQFF
NA NA TRBJ1-1 TRBV6-1 TGTGCCAGCAGTGTGGTAGACACTGAAGCTTTCTTT CASSVVDTEAFF
once NA TRBJ2-1 TRBV6-1 TGTGCCAGCAGTGAATCGGCCAGGGGATCCTACAATGAGCAGTTCTTC CASSESARGSYNEQFF
NA TRBD1 TRBJ1-5 TRBV27 TGCGCCAGCAGCCTTACAGGGGGCAATCAGCCCCAGCATTTT CASSLTGGNQPQHF
NA NA TRBJ2-3 TRBV9 TGTGCCAGCAGCGTAGCGGTGGTTGGAGGCGTGGGGGGAGATACGCAGTATTTT CASSVAVVGGVGGDTQYF
few NA TRBJ1-2 TRBV5-1 TGCGCCAGCAGCTTTACGAGGGTCCACGGCTACACCTTC CASSFTRVHGYTF
NA NA TRBJ2-1 TRBV27 TGTGCCAGCACCCTCGCCAGCGGTTCCTCCTACAATGAGCAGTTCTTC CASTLASGSSYNEQFF
NA TRBD2 TRBJ2-7 TRBV2 TGTGCCAGTCACCCGGGAGGGCGCAACGAGCAGTACTTC CASHPGGRNEQYF
NA NA TRBJ1-3 TRBV10-1 TGCGCCAGCAGTGAATTCGGGAAAGGATCTGGAAACACCATATATTTT CASSEFGKGSGNTIYF
few NA TRBJ2-7 TRBV6-6 TGTGCCAGCAAGGGAGTCGGGGCCTACGAGCAGTACTTC CASKGVGAYEQYF
few TRBD2 TRBJ2-4 TRBV30 TGTGCCTGGAGAAAAAGCGGGGGGCACATTCAGTACTTC CAWRKSGGHIQYF
NA TRBD1 TRBJ1-5 TRBV27 TGTGCCAGCAGCGTTACAGGGGGTCAGGATCAGCCCCAGCATTTT CASSVTGGQDQPQHF
once TRBD2 TRBJ2-7 TRBV7-8 TGTGCCAGCAGCTCCCCAGCGGGAGGCACCTACGAGCAGTACTTC CASSSPAGGTYEQYF
medium-sized TRBD1 TRBJ2-5 TRBV4-1 TGCGCCAGCAGCCAAGCGTGGGACAGTGGACAAGAGACCCAGTACTTC CASSQAWDSGQETQYF
NA TRBD2 TRBJ2-1 TRBV9 TGTGCCAGCAGCGTTGTCGGGAGGGCCAGTGAGCAGTTCTTC CASSVVGRASEQFF
NA NA TRBJ2-7 TRBV6-5 TGTGCCAGCAGTTACTCGGCAGGGCTCAACGAGCAGTACTTC CASSYSAGLNEQYF
NA TRBD1 TRBJ2-1 TRBV18 TGTGCCAGCTCACCCGGACAGGGGGTTAATGAGCAGTTCTTC CASSPGQGVNEQFF
NA TRBD2 TRBJ2-7 TRBV7-3 TGTGCCAGCAGCCTCTTAGCGGGACCCTCCTACGAGCAGTACTTC CASSLLAGPSYEQYF
few TRBD1 TRBJ2-2 TRBV4-3 TGCGCCAGCAGCCGCGTAGGACAGGGGTACACCGGGGAGCTGTTTTTT CASSRVGQGYTGELFF
NA NA TRBJ1-2 TRBV19 TGTGCCAGTAGTATCTTGGCCCCAGCGGGTTATGGCTACACCTTC CASSILAPAGYGYTF
once NA TRBJ2-1 TRBV27 TGTGCCAGCAGTTTTTGGCGGAGCTCCTACAATGAGCAGTTCTTC CASSFWRSSYNEQFF